This TCR beta chain was sequenced in a study (dated by TCRdb to the mid-2010s). Study-wide context: The study tested whether tumor-infiltrating Tregs in breast cancer are recruited from blood Tregs or converted in situ from other CD4+ T cell subsets.

CD4+CD25+CD127-/low cells were isolated as Tregs. Tregs, naive and memory CD4+ T cells from tumor, blood and ipsilateral draining lymph nodes of five or six breast cancer patients underwent full-length TCR alpha and beta sequencing. Tumor tissue and lymph nodes obtained from ipsilateral axillary dissection were perfused with PBS, minced and then digested with collagenase I and hyaluronidase. Mononuclear cells from lymph nodes or over 45 ml of peripheral blood were isolated by Ficoll density gradient centrifugation. FACS confirmed that the sorted cell populations were more than 90% pure. The V end loses 6 bases and the J end loses 6 bases, and a stretch of 7 bases separates them. Including the terminal cysteine and phenylalanine, the CDR3 comprises 10 residues. Of the read, only the CDR3 DNA is kept; its 30 bases are in frame from base 1. From the germline V gene, CDR1 is SQVTM and CDR2 is ANQGSEA.

What the research found in general, with its limitations: The validation in the larger cohort was limited to a single TCR beta V-J rearrangement instead of whole repertoires. The TCR gene usage of tumor memory CD4+ T cells clustered together with blood and lymph node memory CD4+ cells and with lymph node naive CD4+ cells. The greatest overlap of tumor-infiltrating Treg TCR alpha and beta sequences was observed with tumor naive CD4+ T cells, followed by blood naive CD4+ T cells.

Taking its sample share into account, this clonotype is medium-sized (0.01 to 0.1%). What antigen it recognizes has not been identified. Base-call qualities are not available, and no considerably larger clone is one nucleotide away. Full-length TCR variable regions were amplified by 5' RACE PCR using constant-region reverse primers, and then by semi-nested PCR using Nested Universal Primer A. Using the ReliaPrep RNA Cell Miniprep System, total RNA was extracted, and the SMARTer RACE 5'/3' Kit was then used to reverse transcribe the RNA into 5'RACE-ready cDNA. Multiplex adaptors were used to barcode the full-length TCR alpha and beta libraries, which were then sequenced on an Illumina MiSeq. Regarding the original processing steps: For each of nine subset-tissue groups, sequencing data from the five patients were pooled, and the groups were compared by unsupervised clustering of TCR gene usage. The Morisita-Horn index was used to calculate repertoire similarity, with shared sequences weighted by how much each contributed to each repertoire. TCRdb took the public reads, trimmed them with fastp at Q25, ran MiXCR for clone calling and kept in-frame beta chains. Each entry merges the rows of one CDR3 protein and shows their most common DNA and genes. None of the V and J calls come from the authors' own analysis; TCRdb made them. Counted in this sample were 40,000 to 55,000 distinct CDR3 sequences; more than 20% of them appeared once. The ten largest clonotypes hold roughly 4% of the sample.

The sequence is built from TRBV29-1 and TRBJ2-3; the D segment may tentatively be TRBD1 or TRBD2, each giving 5 matched bases. This TCR was sampled from a female donor with breast cancer. The sequenced sample was Tregs sorted from a lymph node. The DNA sequence is as follows: TGCAGCGTGGGGACGGATACGCAGTATTTT. Its amino acids are CSVGTDTQYF.